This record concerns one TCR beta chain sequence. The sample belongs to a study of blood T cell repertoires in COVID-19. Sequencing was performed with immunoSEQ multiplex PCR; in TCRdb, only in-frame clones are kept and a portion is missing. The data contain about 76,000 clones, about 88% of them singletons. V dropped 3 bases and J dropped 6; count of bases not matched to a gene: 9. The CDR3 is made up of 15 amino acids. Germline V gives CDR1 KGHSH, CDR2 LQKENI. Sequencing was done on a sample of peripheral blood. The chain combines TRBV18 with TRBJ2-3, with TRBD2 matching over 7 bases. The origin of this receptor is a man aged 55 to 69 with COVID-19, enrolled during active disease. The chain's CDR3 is CASSPPSLASDTQYF. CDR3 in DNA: TGTGCCAGCTCACCTCCCTCACTAGCGTCGGATACGCAGTATTTT.